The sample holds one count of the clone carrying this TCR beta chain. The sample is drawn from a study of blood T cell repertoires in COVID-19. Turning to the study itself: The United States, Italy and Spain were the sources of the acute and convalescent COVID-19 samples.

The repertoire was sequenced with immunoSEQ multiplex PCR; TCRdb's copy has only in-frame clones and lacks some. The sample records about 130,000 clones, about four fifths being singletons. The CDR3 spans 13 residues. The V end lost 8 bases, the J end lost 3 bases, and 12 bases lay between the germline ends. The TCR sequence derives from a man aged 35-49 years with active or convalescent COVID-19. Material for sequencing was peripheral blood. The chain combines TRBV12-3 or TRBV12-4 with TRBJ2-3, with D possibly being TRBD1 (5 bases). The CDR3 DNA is TGTGCCAGCGATCCTAGGGGTACAGATACGCAGTATTTT. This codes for CASDPRGTDTQYF.